This TCR beta chain was sequenced in a study of blood T cell repertoires in COVID-19. Clones were sequenced by immunoSEQ multiplex PCR, and TCRdb holds only the in-frame ones, with some missing. Among about 180,000 clones listed, 70% to 90% were seen once. V was pared by 1 base and J by 7 bases, with 11 bases between. CDR1 WSHSY and CDR2 SAAADI come from the germline V gene. This CDR3 has 13 residues. Specimen: peripheral blood. The receptor was isolated from a man in his sixties or seventies with active or convalescent COVID-19. The chain links TRBV10-2 to TRBJ2-7; perhaps TRBD2 as D (6 bases). The CDR3 region has the DNA TGCGCCAGCAGTGAGTTTCGGGGAGGAGAGCAGTACTTC. The encoded protein is CASSEFRGGEQYF.